In its sample, the clone carrying this T cell receptor beta chain was seen a few times. Original processing methods: It was from reference gene primer amplification that nucleated cell counts were estimated. Repertoires were generated with immunoSEQ multiplex PCR, while TCRdb's copy carries only in-frame clones and drops some. The V and J calls and clone size are taken from that table; D and trimming were inferred from the DNA. The data show about 190,000 clones, about nine tenths seen once. Trimming removed 2 bases from V and 1 base from J; junction bases left unmatched: 4. Germline CDR1 and CDR2: SGHTA and FQGTGA. CDR3 length equals 15 residues. The sample belongs to a study of blood T cell repertoires in COVID-19. On the study more broadly: COVID-19 samples collected from the United States, Italy and Spain covered acute and convalescent phases. The cDNA or gDNA used as material had been derived from T cells, B-cell-depleted T cells, or PBMCs.

Sequencing was carried out using peripheral blood. This chain connects TRBV7-3 to TRBJ2-7, with 8 bases identical to TRBD1. This TCR came from a man in his forties with acute or convalescent COVID-19. DNA of the CDR3: TGTGCCAGCAGCTTATACGGGACAGGTTCCTACGAGCAGTACTTC. It yields the protein CASSLYGTGSYEQYF.